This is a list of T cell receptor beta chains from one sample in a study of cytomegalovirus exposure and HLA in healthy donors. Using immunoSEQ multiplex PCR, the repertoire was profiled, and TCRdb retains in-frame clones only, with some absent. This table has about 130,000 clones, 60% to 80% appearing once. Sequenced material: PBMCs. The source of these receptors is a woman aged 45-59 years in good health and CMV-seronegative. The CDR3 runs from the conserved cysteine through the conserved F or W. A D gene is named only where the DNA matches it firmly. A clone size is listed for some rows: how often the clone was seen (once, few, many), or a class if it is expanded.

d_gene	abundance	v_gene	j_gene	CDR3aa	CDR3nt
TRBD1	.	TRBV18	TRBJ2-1	CASSLSGHRGNDEQFF	TGTGCCAGCTCACTCTCAGGGCACAGGGGTAACGATGAGCAGTTCTTC
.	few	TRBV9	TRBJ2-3	CASSVRGTNTQYF	TGTGCCAGCAGCGTGCGGGGTACAAATACGCAGTATTTT
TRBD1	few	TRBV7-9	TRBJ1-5	CASSLDGTGRGQPQHF	TGTGCCAGCAGCTTAGACGGGACAGGGAGAGGTCAGCCCCAGCATTTT
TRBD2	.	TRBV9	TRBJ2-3	CASSVDGGRVGNTDTQYF	TGTGCCAGCAGCGTAGATGGCGGGAGAGTCGGGAACACAGATACGCAGTATTTT
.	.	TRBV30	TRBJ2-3	CAWSLRVVDTQYF	TGTGCCTGGAGTCTCAGGGTGGTAGATACGCAGTATTTT
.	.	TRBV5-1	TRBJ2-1	CASSADSPDSYNEQFF	TGCGCCAGCAGCGCGGACAGTCCCGACTCCTACAATGAGCAGTTCTTC
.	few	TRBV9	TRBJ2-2	CASSVGLGYTGELFF	TGTGCCAGCAGCGTAGGACTAGGCTACACCGGGGAGCTGTTTTTT
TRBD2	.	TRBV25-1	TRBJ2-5	CASSGAGGAQETQYF	TGTGCCAGCAGTGGTGCGGGAGGGGCACAAGAGACCCAGTACTTC
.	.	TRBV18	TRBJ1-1	CASSPQSRNTEAFF	TGTGCCAGCTCACCCCAATCTAGGAACACTGAAGCTTTCTTT
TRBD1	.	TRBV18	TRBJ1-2	CASSPLGTGSNYGYTF	TGTGCCAGCTCACCCCTGGGGACAGGGTCAAACTATGGCTACACCTTC
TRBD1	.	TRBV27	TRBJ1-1	CASRGQGVTEAFF	TGTGCCAGCAGAGGACAGGGTGTCACTGAAGCTTTCTTT
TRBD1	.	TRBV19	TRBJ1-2	CASSPREGAAVSYTF	TGTGCCAGTAGTCCTCGGGAGGGGGCCGCGGTAAGCTACACCTTC
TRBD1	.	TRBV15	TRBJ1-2	CATSEGQGGGYGYTF	TGTGCCACCAGCGAGGGACAGGGAGGTGGCTATGGCTACACCTTC
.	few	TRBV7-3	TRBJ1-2	CASSLSGRADINYGYTF	TGTGCCAGCAGCCTAAGTGGGAGGGCCGATATTAACTATGGCTACACCTTC
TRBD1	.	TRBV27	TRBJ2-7	CASSTGTGPTYEQYF	TGTGCCAGCAGCACCGGGACAGGGCCAACCTACGAGCAGTACTTC
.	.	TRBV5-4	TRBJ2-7	CASSSRAGLNYEQYF	TGTGCCAGCAGCTCGAGGGCGGGACTTAACTACGAGCAGTACTTC
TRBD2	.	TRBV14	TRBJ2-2	CASSQTSGSSGELFF	TGTGCCAGCAGCCAAACTAGCGGGAGTTCCGGGGAGCTGTTTTTT
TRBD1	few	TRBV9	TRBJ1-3	CASSGGTGPFSSSGNTIYF	TGTGCCAGCTCCGGGGGGACAGGGCCTTTCTCAAGCTCTGGAAACACCATATATTTT
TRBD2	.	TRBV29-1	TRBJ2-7	CSVEGLAGGEQYF	TGCAGCGTTGAGGGGCTAGCGGGAGGCGAGCAGTACTTC
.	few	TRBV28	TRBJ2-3	CASSPLGRDTDTQYF	TGTGCCAGCAGTCCTTTGGGGCGGGACACAGATACGCAGTATTTT
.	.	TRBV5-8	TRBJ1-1	CASSSAGSMNTEAFF	TGTGCCAGCAGCTCGGCGGGCAGTATGAACACTGAAGCTTTCTTT
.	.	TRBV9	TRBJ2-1	CASSLRLDPYLNEQFF	TGTGCCAGCAGCCTCAGACTAGACCCTTACTTGAATGAGCAGTTCTTC
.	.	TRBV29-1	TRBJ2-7	CSVERGRGGEQYF	TGCAGCGTTGAACGTGGCAGGGGCGGCGAGCAGTACTTC
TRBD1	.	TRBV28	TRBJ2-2	CASRSQDRGLTGELFF	TGTGCCAGCAGGTCCCAGGACAGGGGGCTCACCGGGGAGCTGTTTTTT
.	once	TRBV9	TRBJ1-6	CASSVATGSSSPLHF	TGTGCCAGCAGCGTAGCAACAGGGAGCAGTTCACCCCTCCACTTT
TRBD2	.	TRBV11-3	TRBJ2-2	CASSSSGRATGELFF	TGTGCCAGCAGCTCTAGCGGGAGGGCCACCGGGGAGCTGTTTTTT
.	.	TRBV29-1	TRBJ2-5	CSGSTGQETQYF	TGCAGCGGATCGACAGGACAAGAGACCCAGTACTTC
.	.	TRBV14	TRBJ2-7	CASSPDYPGTHEQYF	TGTGCCAGCAGCCCCGACTACCCGGGAACCCACGAGCAGTACTTC
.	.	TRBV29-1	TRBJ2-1	CSVEGAIEQFF	TGCAGCGTTGAAGGAGCAATTGAGCAGTTCTTC
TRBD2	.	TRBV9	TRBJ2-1	CASSLPGGSSYNEQFF	TGTGCCAGCAGCCTCCCGGGGGGGAGCTCCTACAATGAGCAGTTCTTC
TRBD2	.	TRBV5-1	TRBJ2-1	CASSLVPLAGGRNEQFF	TGCGCCAGCAGCTTGGTCCCATTAGCGGGAGGTAGGAATGAGCAGTTCTTC
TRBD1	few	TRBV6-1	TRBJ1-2	CASKTGQGPDGYTF	TGTGCCAGTAAAACTGGACAGGGTCCCGATGGCTACACCTTC
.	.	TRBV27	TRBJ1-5	CASSLKGYNQPQHF	TGTGCCAGCAGTTTAAAGGGGTACAATCAGCCCCAGCATTTT
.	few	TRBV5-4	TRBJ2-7	CASSSLAQSYEQYF	TGTGCCAGCAGCTCCCTAGCGCAATCCTACGAGCAGTACTTC
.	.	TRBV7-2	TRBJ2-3	CASSLEGASTDTQYF	TGTGCCAGCAGCTTGGAGGGAGCCAGCACAGATACGCAGTATTTT
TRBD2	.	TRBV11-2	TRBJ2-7	CASSSSGKYEQYF	TGTGCCAGCAGTTCTAGCGGGAAATACGAGCAGTACTTC
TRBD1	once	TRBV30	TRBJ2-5	CACGAGQGQETQYF	TGTGCCTGCGGGGCGGGACAGGGGCAAGAGACCCAGTACTTC
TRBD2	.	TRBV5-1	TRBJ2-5	CASSLGGGRAEETQYF	TGCGCCAGCAGCTTGGGCGGCGGGAGGGCCGAAGAGACCCAGTACTTC
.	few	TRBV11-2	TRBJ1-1	CASSLDQVNTEAFF	TGTGCCAGCAGCTTAGATCAGGTGAACACTGAAGCTTTCTTT
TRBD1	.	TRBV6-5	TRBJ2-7	CASTKTGSSYEQYF	TGTGCCAGCACAAAGACAGGGAGCTCCTACGAGCAGTACTTC
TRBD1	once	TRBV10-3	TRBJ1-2	CAISERGQGVASYTF	TGTGCCATCAGTGAAAGGGGACAGGGCGTAGCGAGCTACACCTTC
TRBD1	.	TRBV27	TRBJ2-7	CASSSAGGPYEQYF	TGTGCCAGCAGTTCGGCAGGGGGCCCCTACGAGCAGTACTTC
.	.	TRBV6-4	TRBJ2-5	CASSDSLGAGTQYF	TGTGCCAGCAGTGACTCTCTGGGGGCGGGGACCCAGTACTTC
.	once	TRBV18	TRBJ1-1	CASSPSQGGTEAFF	TGTGCCAGCTCACCGAGCCAGGGCGGCACTGAAGCTTTCTTT
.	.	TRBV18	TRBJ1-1	CASSPPPREQAFF	TGTGCCAGCTCACCACCTCCAAGAGAACAAGCTTTCTTT
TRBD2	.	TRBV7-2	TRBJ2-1	CASSLRAGFNEQFF	TGTGCCAGCAGCTTAAGAGCGGGGTTCAATGAGCAGTTCTTC
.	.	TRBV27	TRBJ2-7	CATQGDILSDEQYF	TGTGCCACCCAAGGTGACATTCTTAGCGACGAGCAGTACTTC
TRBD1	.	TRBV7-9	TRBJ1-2	CSSSLETPRGRLYGYTF	TGTTCCAGCAGCTTAGAGACGCCCAGGGGGCGCCTCTATGGCTACACCTTC
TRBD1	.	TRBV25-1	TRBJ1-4	CASLDRVDEKLFF	TGTGCCAGCCTTGACAGGGTAGACGAAAAACTGTTTTTT
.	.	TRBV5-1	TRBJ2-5	CASSLAGQGETQYF	TGCGCCAGCAGCTTGGCAGGGCAAGGGGAGACCCAGTACTTC
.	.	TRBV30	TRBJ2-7	CAWRTAYEQYF	TGTGCCTGGAGGACAGCTTACGAGCAGTACTTC
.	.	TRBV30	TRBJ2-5	CAWNRGGQETQYF	TGTGCCTGGAACAGGGGAGGCCAAGAGACCCAGTACTTC
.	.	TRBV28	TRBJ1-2	CASSLQAGYLNYGYTF	TGTGCCAGCAGTTTACAGGCGGGGTATTTAAACTATGGCTACACCTTC
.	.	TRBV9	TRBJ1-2	CASSVRGSNYGYTF	TGTGCCAGCAGCGTACGGGGGTCTAACTATGGCTACACCTTC
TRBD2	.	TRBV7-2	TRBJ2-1	CASSQGRGLGQNEQFF	TGTGCCAGCAGCCAAGGCCGAGGACTAGGGCAAAATGAGCAGTTCTTC